This passage covers 21 T cell receptor beta chains from one sample sequenced in a study of blood T cell repertoires in COVID-19 (dated by TCRdb to about 2020). The library was made by the immunoSEQ multiplex PCR assay. The immuneACCESS repertoire file appears here via TCRdb, limited to in-frame rearrangements. These files lack a portion of the clones; in checked studies, under half of the deficit traces to unresolved V genes, and the cause of the others is not known. Recorded for this sample are over 200,000 clones; approximately 90% of them occurred a single time. Of the sample, less than 3% falls within the top ten clones. Material: peripheral blood. Receptor source: a man aged 30-40 years with COVID-19, enrolled during active disease.

The chain carries TRBV28 and TRBJ2-1, with 10 positions matching TRBD2. V was pared by 1 base and J by 6 bases, with 9 bases of the junction left unmatched. This CDR3 is built from 17 residues. Germline CDR1 is MDHEN and CDR2 is SYDVKM. CDR3 residues: CASSLFASGSYFNEQFF. The CDR3 DNA reads as TGTGCCAGCAGTTTATTTGCTAGCGGGAGCTATTTCAATGAGCAGTTCTTC.

This clone came up once. The chain combines TRBV30 with TRBJ2-1, with 16 bases aligning to TRBD2. The CDR3 has 16 amino acids. V trimming: 2 bases; J trimming: 8 bases; junction bases outside the gene matches: 6. Per the germline V gene, CDR1 is GTSNPN and CDR2 is SVGIG (reference sequence). The CDR3, as DNA: TGTGCCTGGAGTCCGGGACTAGCGGGAGGGCCTGATGAGCAGTTCTTC. This gives the protein CAWSPGLAGGPDEQFF.

This chain uses TRBV11-1 with TRBJ2-6, with 7 bases aligning to TRBD2. V lost 5 bases, J lost 1 base, and 5 bases stayed unmatched. The germline CDR1 and CDR2 sequences are SGHAT and FQDESV (reference sequence). The CDR3 consists of 16 residues. The CDR3 DNA sequence: TGTGCCAGCAGCCATTGGGGGGGTTCTGGGGCCAACGTCCTGACTTTC. It codes for CASSHWGGSGANVLTF.

This chain links TRBV9 with TRBJ2-7, with TRBD1 matching over 10 bases. The CDR3 is 17 residues long. Trimming cost V 0 bases and J 4 bases; bases outside gene matches: 10. Per germline, CDR1 SGDLS and CDR2 YYNGEE. The CDR3 coding sequence is TGTGCCAGCAGCGTAGGAGGAGGAGGGGACAGGGGTTACGAGCAGTACTTC. Its translation is CASSVGGGGDRGYEQYF.

V is TRBV28 and J is TRBJ2-7; TRBD2 matches at 7 bases. The V gene's germline CDR1 is MDHEN and CDR2 SYDVKM. V lost 5 bases and J lost 1; bases outside the gene matches: 5. The CDR3 covers 14 residues. DNA of the CDR3: TGTGCCAGCAGTCAATTGGGAGGGTCCTACGAGCAGTACTTC. Translating it yields CASSQLGGSYEQYF.

This rearrangement joins TRBV9 to TRBJ1-3, with D hard to call. The germline CDR1 and CDR2 sequences are SGDLS and YYNGEE. The CDR3 is made up of 16 amino acids. Deletions cut 4 bases from V and 4 bases from J, with 18 bases between. CDR3 region: CASSPRLEAWGNTIYF. The CDR3 DNA reads TGTGCCAGCAGCCCCCGTTTAGAGGCTTGGGGAAACACCATATATTTT.

This chain joins TRBV10-3 and TRBJ1-6; the D is unclear. This CDR3 contains 14 residues. Trimming pared 4 bases from V and 9 bases from J, leaving 13 bases between. Germline CDR1 ENHRY, CDR2 SYGVKD. The CDR3 spells CAISAGARGSPLHF. The CDR3 region has the DNA TGTGCCATCAGTGCCGGTGCTCGGGGTTCACCCCTCCACTTT.

V and J are TRBV5-4 and TRBJ2-3; perhaps TRBD2 as D (7 bases). The CDR3 has 17 residues. Germline CDR1 and CDR2: SGHNT and YYREEE (reference sequence). Deletions cut 0 bases from V and 1 base from J, with 15 bases between. In DNA form, the CDR3 reads TGTGCCAGCAGCTTGGCCGGTCGGGGGGCTGGCACAGATACGCAGTATTTT. As protein: CASSLAGRGAGTDTQYF.

The rearrangement joins TRBV7-8 to TRBJ2-7; D uncertain. With 3 bases removed from V and 6 bases from J, the gap between germline ends came to 9 bases. CDR3 length: 12 amino acids. Germline CDR1 is SGHVS and CDR2 is FQNEAQ. DNA for the CDR3: TGTGCCAGCAGCTTGTCCTATCGCGAGCAGTACTTC. As protein: CASSLSYREQYF. Variable domain in full (rest from reference TRBV7-8 and TRBJ2-7): GAGVSQSPRYKVAKRGQDVALRCDPISGHVSLFWYQQALGQGPEFLTYFQNEAQLDKSGLPSDRFFAERPEGSVSTLKIQRTQQEDSAVYLCASSLSYREQYFGPGTRLTVT.

This chain links TRBV6-2 or TRBV6-3 with TRBJ2-7; 9 bases are a match to TRBD1. V shed 2 bases and J 2 bases; nucleotides not matched to a gene: 4. This CDR3 has 15 residues. The V gene's germline CDR1 is MNHEY and CDR2 SVGEGT. The CDR3 loop is CASSYTGQGPYEQYF. In DNA form, the CDR3 reads TGTGCCAGCAGTTACACTGGACAGGGGCCCTACGAGCAGTACTTC.

The J gene is TRBJ2-7, the V gene TRBV19, with D maybe TRBD1 (6 bases). The germline gives CDR1 LNHDA, CDR2 SQIVND (reference sequence). Trimming pared 8 bases from V and 6 bases from J, leaving 11 bases between. The CDR3 extends over 11 amino acids. CDR3 loop: CASGDRSEQYF. The CDR3 region has the DNA TGTGCCAGTGGCGACAGGAGCGAGCAGTACTTC.

The gene calls are TRBV25-1 and TRBJ1-2, with D perhaps TRBD1 (5 bases). The length of the CDR3 is 11 residues. The V gene's germline CDR1 is MGHDK and CDR2 SYGVNS. Trimming left V 4 bases short and J 8 bases short, with 8 bases between. CDR3 region: CASSARGGYTF. In DNA, the CDR3 is TGTGCCAGCAGTGCCCGGGGGGGCTACACCTTC.

The chain carries TRBV7-2 and TRBJ1-2, with 7 nucleotides matching TRBD1. With V trimmed by 0 bases and J by 4 bases, 5 bases remained unmatched. The CDR3 sequence is 15 residues long. Germline CDR1 and CDR2: SGHTA and FQGNSA. The CDR3 DNA reads as TGTGCCAGCAGCTTAGCCCCGGGACAGTCCTATGGCTACACCTTC. This translates into CASSLAPGQSYGYTF.

J is TRBJ2-1 and V is TRBV11-2; 9 bases fit TRBD1. The CDR3 consists of 15 residues. Germline values: CDR1 SGHAT, CDR2 FQNNGV. J gave up 5 bases and V 6 bases, and 8 bases lay outside the gene matches. This chain's CDR3 is CASRIPGQGNNEQFF. In nucleotides, the CDR3 is TGTGCCAGCAGAATACCGGGACAGGGTAACAATGAGCAGTTCTTC.

CDR3 region: CASSFPPLTGVGHEQYF. CDR3 DNA sequence: TGTGCCAGCTCTTTCCCACCCCTCACAGGGGTCGGCCACGAGCAGTACTTC. The chain has TRBV28 and TRBJ2-7; TRBD1 matches 7 bases. The J segment lost 5 bases and the V segment lost 8 bases, leaving 21 bases of the junction unmatched. The CDR3 sequence is 17 residues long. Germline CDR1 reads MDHEN; CDR2 reads SYDVKM. The full variable domain, completed using reference TRBV28 and TRBJ2-7, is DVKVTQSSRYLVKRTGEKVFLECVQDMDHENMFWYRQDPGLGLRLIYFSYDVKMKEKGDIPEGYSVSREKKERFSLILESASTNQTSMYLCASSFPPLTGVGHEQYFGPGTRLTVT.

The rearrangement joins TRBV2 to TRBJ1-2, with a weak D call TRBD1 (5 bases). Looked up from germline, CDR1 is SNHLY and CDR2 is FYNNEI. The CDR3 extends over 13 amino acids. Trimming took 6 bases from V and 1 from J, leaving 9 bases between them. CDR3 region: CASRMGLNYGYTF. CDR3 coding DNA: TGTGCCAGCAGGATGGGGCTTAACTATGGCTACACCTTC.

The J gene is TRBJ2-3, the V gene TRBV6-5, with 9 bases aligning to TRBD2. Germline loops: CDR1 MNHEY, CDR2 SVGAGI. This CDR3 comprises 13 residues. V lost 6 bases and J lost 6; bases outside the gene matches: 4. This CDR3 is CASRGTSIDTQYF. CDR3 nucleotides: TGTGCCAGCAGGGGGACTAGCATTGATACGCAGTATTTT.

This clone came up once. The chain carries TRBV5-1 and TRBJ2-6, with 11 bases identical to TRBD2. The CDR3 is 17 amino acids. Germline values: CDR1 SGHRS, CDR2 YFSETQ. V trimming: 5 bases; J trimming: 2 bases; junction bases outside the gene matches: 6. This CDR3 reads CASRGLAGGAGANVLTF. DNA of the CDR3: TGCGCCAGCAGAGGTCTAGCGGGGGGCGCTGGGGCCAACGTCCTGACTTTC.

This clone occurred once. V is TRBV24-1 and J is TRBJ2-2; D perhaps matches TRBD2 (6 bases). This CDR3 region has 14 residues. Per the germline V gene, CDR1 is KGHDR and CDR2 is SFDVKD. Trimming shortened V by 7 bases and J by 2 bases, and 10 bases separated the two germline ends. The DNA of the CDR3 is TGTGCCACCAGCGGGAGCCGCAACACCGGGGAGCTGTTTTTT. It yields the protein CATSGSRNTGELFF.

This rearrangement joins TRBV19 to TRBJ1-1; TRBD1 matches at 9 bases. The V and J ends lost 6 bases and 1 base, in that order; junction bases with no gene match: 3. Looked up from germline, CDR1 is LNHDA and CDR2 is SQIVND (reference sequence). The CDR3 has 14 residues. CDR3 DNA sequence: TGTGCCAGTAGGTGGACAGGGGAGAACACTGAAGCTTTCTTT. Protein: CASRWTGENTEAFF.

The J gene is TRBJ1-1, the V gene TRBV6-5, with 9 bases identical to TRBD1. Germline CDR1 and CDR2: MNHEY and SVGAGI. With V trimmed by 6 bases and J by 4 bases, 6 bases remained unmatched. The length of the CDR3 is 14 residues. In DNA form, the CDR3 reads TGTGCCAGCAGACTCAACAGGGGGCCCACTGAAGCTTTCTTT. Its protein product is CASRLNRGPTEAFF.